This T cell receptor (beta chain) was sequenced for a study of shared clonotypes between healthy human individuals (TCRdb year 2020). Notes on the research overall: The cohort comprised two women and a few men aged 18 to 49 years. For each donor, three plates each were used for CD4 naive and CD4 memory, two plates were used for CD8 naive, and one plate was used for CD8 memory. To estimate repertoire size and how much clonotypes are shared between individuals, the study performed deep sequencing of blood TCR repertoires from a few healthy adults. Libraries were prepared and TCR repertoires were sequenced by different laboratories using diverse techniques, in order to increase sequencing depth and limit assay-specific biases. Between about 0.9 and 8.9 billion PBMCs per donor were obtained by leukapheresis. What the research found in general, with its limitations: Naive subsets generally had larger estimated clonotype richness than memory subsets did. Incomplete sequencing was indicated by rarefaction of sorted-subset datasets, despite the large sequencing depth. About 4.5% of naive CD4, around 4% of naive CD8, about 2.1% of memory CD4, and around 0.42% of memory CD8 clonotypes were shared across four donors. Based on pairwise subsampling, the degree of clonotype sharing among donors was expected to be affected by sequencing depth. Compared with non-shared clonotypes, the clonotypes found in all four sorted-subset donors had higher generation probabilities. Because the study included a small number of donors, the genetic and exposure-history diversity represented was limited. Sampling was restricted to blood, and TCR repertoires in tissue are likely to differ from TCR repertoires in blood.

The donors were healthy, HIV-negative adults who had no recently reported acute infections or vaccinations. Every donor was a Caucasian adult living in Nashville, Tennessee, USA. Magnetic negative selection was used to enrich CD4+ T cells, after which naive cells were positively selected on CD45RA and the negative fraction became the memory subset. After blood collection by leukapheresis, PBMCs were isolated using Ficoll-Histopaque density gradient centrifugation and then cryopreserved in the vapor phase of liquid nitrogen. Purity and quantity of every magnetically sorted T cell population were checked by analytical flow cytometry. Genomic DNA was isolated from each sorted fraction and quantified by UV absorbance on a Nanodrop 2000c. Using the deep immunoSEQ assay, TCR CDR3 regions were amplified from genomic DNA by multiplex PCR. For each cell subset, the extracted genomic DNA was distributed evenly across all wells of several immunoSEQ 96-well plates, and each plate served as one replicate. For sorted subsets, about 210 ng of genomic DNA, equivalent to 25,000 to 30,000 T cell genomes, went into each replicate PCR. Purified libraries were measured with a Qubit 3.0 fluorometer, size-checked on a Bioanalyzer 2100, and measured again with the KAPA Library Quantification kit. Every immunoSEQ 96-well plate was sequenced on a separate single-read 150-cycle Illumina NextSeq 550 flow cell. The study's own analysis went as follows. The immunoSEQ output contained only junctional sequences without quality scores, so filtering could not match that applied to full-length reads. To assign V/J genes and CDR3, sequences were annotated using PyIR, a Python wrapper for IgBLAST v1.9, with IMGT germline references. Reads were filtered out if the reads had weak V/J assignments (E-value above 1e-6), no CDR3, stop codons, out-of-frame junctions, or ambiguous translated residues. V3J clonotypes were defined as sequences sharing the same inferred V gene, J gene, and CDR3 amino acid sequence. The percentage overlap between two repertoires was calculated by dividing the number of shared unique clonotypes by the size of the smaller repertoire. Three approaches were used to assess repertoire richness: RTK rarefaction, the Chao1 estimator, and Recon v2.1 estimates of unobserved clonotypes. OLGA was used to compute generation probabilities for all TCRbeta clonotypes that the gDNA method yielded from a handful of donors. TCRdb carries this immuneACCESS record with in-frame sequences only. Its versions omit some clonotypes, under half of them owing to an unresolved V gene in the studies checked, with the rest unexplained. V and J calls and clone size are given by that table; D and trimming were obtained from the DNA. Here the sample has around 2,000,000 clones; roughly 94% occur a single time. Together, the top ten hold 0.1% to 0.15% of the sample.

The junction shows trimming of 4 bases on V and 7 bases on J, plus 9 bases between the germline ends. CDR1 and CDR2 are drawn from the germline V gene (reference sequence): SGHKS, YYEKEE. Reading from cysteine to phenylalanine, the CDR3 counts 13 amino acids. The entry retains the CDR3 DNA only, 39 bases that are in frame from base 1. With respect to this clone: What antigen it recognizes has not been identified. The input lacks base qualities; no much larger clone sits a single base away.

The sequence derives from a young man in good health. The V and J genes are TRBV5-5 and TRBJ1-6, with no confidently assigned D gene. Material for sequencing was naive CD4+ T cells sorted from blood. The cell subset or site label on this specimen signifies: CD45RA+ positively selected. Read as DNA, the sequence is TGTGCCAGCAGCGGGGAGGGCAATTCACCCCTCCACTTT. The resulting protein is CASSGEGNSPLHF.